A selection of T cell receptor beta chains follows, all from one sample in a study of blood T cell repertoires in COVID-19. The repertoire was sequenced with immunoSEQ multiplex PCR; TCRdb's copy has only in-frame clones and lacks some. The sample holds a few hundred thousand clones; over 80% are singletons and the top ten take approximately 5%. The sequenced material came from PBMCs or T cells enriched from blood (not recorded which). The receptors derive from a woman in her forties or fifties who had recovered from COVID-19. The CDR3 runs from the conserved cysteine through the conserved F or W. The D gene is left open where the match is weak. Some rows mark clone size as missing; the rest say once, few, many or name a class of expanded clone.

size	D	J	V	CDR3	DNA
once	.	TRBJ2-3	TRBV19	CASSIGGQPDTQYF	TGTGCCAGTAGTATAGGGGGCCAACCAGATACGCAGTATTTT
.	.	TRBJ1-5	TRBV11-3	CASSLGAGNSNQPQHF	TGTGCCAGCAGCTTAGGTGCAGGGAATAGCAATCAGCCCCAGCATTTT
.	TRBD2	TRBJ2-1	TRBV27	CASSLLASGRGLEQFF	TGTGCCAGCAGTTTGTTAGCTAGCGGGAGAGGTTTGGAGCAGTTCTTC
.	.	TRBJ1-1	TRBV27	CASSFSGSFTEAFF	TGTGCCAGCAGTTTTTCAGGGTCATTCACTGAAGCTTTCTTT
.	TRBD2	TRBJ2-1	TRBV2	CASPRLAHEQFF	TGTGCCAGTCCTAGACTAGCGCATGAGCAGTTCTTC
.	TRBD1	TRBJ1-6	TRBV27	CASSARQGIPLHF	TGTGCCAGCAGTGCCCGACAGGGTATACCCCTCCACTTT
once	.	TRBJ1-4	TRBV5-5	CASSRDIGGTREKLFF	TGTGCCAGCAGCCGGGACATCGGTGGGACGCGGGAAAAACTGTTTTTT
.	.	TRBJ2-7	TRBV9	CASSVGSGTYEQYF	TGTGCCAGCAGCGTAGGTTCAGGGACCTACGAGCAGTACTTC
.	.	TRBJ2-7	TRBV5-1	CASSLWASYEQYF	TGCGCCAGCAGCTTGTGGGCTTCCTACGAGCAGTACTTC
.	.	TRBJ1-2	TRBV15	CATSPGSANYGYTF	TGTGCCACCAGTCCGGGTTCGGCAAACTATGGCTACACCTTC
.	TRBD1	TRBJ1-2	TRBV20-1	CRVDRVYGYTF	TGCAGGGTAGACAGGGTCTATGGCTACACCTTC
.	.	TRBJ2-2	TRBV5-1	CASSVGSPTGELFF	TGCGCCAGCAGCGTCGGGAGTCCCACCGGGGAGCTGTTTTTT
once	.	TRBJ1-3	TRBV5-4	CASSSSGGTSGNTIYF	TGTGCCAGCAGCTCCAGCGGGGGGACCTCTGGAAACACCATATATTTT
.	TRBD1	TRBJ2-7	TRBV7-2	CASSAQDRVTYEQYF	TGTGCCAGCAGCGCACAAGACAGGGTGACCTACGAGCAGTACTTC
.	TRBD1	TRBJ1-2	TRBV12-3/TRBV12-4	CASSSTGERGYTF	TGTGCCAGCAGTTCGACAGGGGAGCGTGGCTACACCTTC
.	TRBD1	TRBJ1-3	TRBV3-1/TRBV3-2	CASSSGTGLSGNTIYF	TGTGCCAGCAGCTCCGGGACAGGGCTCTCTGGAAACACCATATATTTT
once	TRBD2	TRBJ2-5	TRBV10-3	CAISAVAGVQETQYF	TGTGCCATCAGTGCAGTAGCGGGGGTCCAAGAGACCCAGTACTTC
.	.	TRBJ1-4	TRBV30	CAWSGTARLEKLFF	TGTGCCTGGAGTGGGACAGCGCGTTTGGAAAAACTGTTTTTT
.	TRBD1	TRBJ1-4	TRBV7-9	CASSLTQGANEKLFF	TGTGCCAGCAGCTTAACACAGGGGGCTAATGAAAAACTGTTTTTT
few	TRBD1	TRBJ1-1	TRBV11-1	CASSSDRGGTEAFF	TGTGCCAGCAGCTCAGACAGGGGTGGGACTGAAGCTTTCTTT
.	.	TRBJ1-1	TRBV18	CASSTLTAAFF	TGTGCCAGCTCAACCCTAACAGCCGCTTTCTTT
.	TRBD2	TRBJ2-2	TRBV7-9	CASSRTGTKRTGELFF	TGTGCCAGCAGCCGGACCGGGACTAAACGAACCGGGGAGCTGTTTTTT
.	TRBD1	TRBJ1-5	TRBV6-5	CASSKSGTGNQPQHF	TGTGCCAGCAGTAAGTCCGGGACAGGGAATCAGCCCCAGCATTTT
.	.	TRBJ1-2	TRBV5-1	CASKDSHLPSSGYTF	TGCGCCAGCAAGGACAGCCACCTTCCTTCTAGCGGCTACACCTTC
.	TRBD1	TRBJ2-7	TRBV7-8	CASSPGQGAAYEQYF	TGTGCCAGCAGCCCGGGACAGGGGGCTGCCTACGAGCAGTACTTC
.	.	TRBJ2-7	TRBV12-3/TRBV12-4	CASRLMPGDEQYF	TGTGCCAGCAGGCTCATGCCGGGGGACGAGCAGTACTTC
.	.	TRBJ2-7	TRBV12-3/TRBV12-4	CASSTTGEQYF	TGTGCCAGCAGCACCACGGGCGAGCAGTACTTC
once	.	TRBJ2-7	TRBV3-1/TRBV3-2	CASSQPPEDNEQYF	TGTGCCAGCAGCCAGCCTCCGGAGGATAACGAGCAGTACTTC
.	TRBD1	TRBJ1-5	TRBV18	CASSPTGTANQPQHF	TGTGCCAGCTCACCGACGGGGACAGCAAATCAGCCCCAGCATTTT
once	.	TRBJ2-3	TRBV27	CASSNGGITDTQYF	TGTGCCAGCAGTAATGGAGGGATCACAGATACGCAGTATTTT
.	TRBD1	TRBJ1-2	TRBV6-4	CASSDQPGTANYGYTF	TGTGCCAGCAGTGACCAACCTGGGACAGCTAACTATGGCTACACCTTC
.	.	TRBJ2-7	TRBV27	CASSLFGWTTGIPFPYEQYF	TGTGCCAGCAGTTTATTCGGGTGGACGACAGGTATCCCCTTCCCCTACGAGCAGTACTTC
.	TRBD1	TRBJ1-1	TRBV7-9	CASSLAIRRDRDGFTEAFF	TGTGCCAGCAGCTTAGCGATTCGGAGGGACAGGGATGGTTTCACTGAAGCTTTCTTT
.	TRBD1	TRBJ1-5	TRBV30	CAWSGPRDRNQPQHF	TGTGCCTGGAGTGGCCCCCGGGACAGAAATCAGCCCCAGCATTTT
.	TRBD2	TRBJ2-2	TRBV7-9	CASSLAGTTGNTGELFF	TGTGCCAGCAGCTTAGCGGGGACTACGGGGAACACCGGGGAGCTGTTTTTT
.	TRBD1	TRBJ1-2	TRBV3-1/TRBV3-2	CASSQGQGSANYGYTF	TGTGCCAGCAGCCAGGGACAGGGCTCCGCTAACTATGGCTACACCTTC
once	TRBD1	TRBJ1-1	TRBV25-1	CASGPGTGNTEAFF	TGTGCCAGCGGGCCTGGGACAGGTAACACTGAAGCTTTCTTT
.	.	TRBJ1-6	TRBV14	CASSQRGGWYNSPLHF	TGTGCCAGCAGCCAACGGGGGGGATGGTATAATTCACCCCTCCACTTT
.	TRBD1	TRBJ2-5	TRBV30	CAWSDLRDREETQYF	TGTGCCTGGAGTGACCTCCGGGACAGAGAAGAGACCCAGTACTTC
.	.	TRBJ2-5	TRBV3-1/TRBV3-2	CASSQGQGLQETQYF	TGTGCCAGCAGCCAAGGGCAGGGACTCCAAGAGACCCAGTACTTC
.	TRBD1	TRBJ1-2	TRBV5-8	CASSWVGTGGVYGYTF	TGTGCCAGCAGCTGGGTTGGGACAGGGGGCGTCTATGGCTACACCTTC
.	.	TRBJ1-1	TRBV11-2	CASNRRGGTEAFF	TGTGCCAGCAATAGAAGGGGGGGCACTGAAGCTTTCTTT
.	.	TRBJ2-1	TRBV4-1	CASSQDESSYNEQFF	TGCGCCAGCAGCCAAGATGAGAGCTCCTACAATGAGCAGTTCTTC
.	TRBD2	TRBJ2-5	TRBV27	CASSPTWGGETQYF	TGTGCCAGCAGCCCCACCTGGGGGGGAGAGACCCAGTACTTC
.	.	TRBJ1-1	TRBV11-3	CASSLQDSTEAFF	TGTGCCAGCAGCTTACAAGACTCCACTGAAGCTTTCTTT
few	.	TRBJ1-1	TRBV9	CASSPGHMNTEAFF	TGTGCCAGCAGCCCTGGGCATATGAACACTGAAGCTTTCTTT
.	.	TRBJ1-6	TRBV27	CASRIDSSYNSPLHF	TGTGCCAGCAGGATTGACAGCTCCTATAATTCACCCCTCCACTTT
.	.	TRBJ2-2	TRBV12-3/TRBV12-4	CASTRVNTGELFF	TGTGCCAGCACCCGAGTTAACACCGGGGAGCTGTTTTTT
.	TRBD2	TRBJ2-1	TRBV15	CATSSLAGLPYNEQFF	TGTGCCACCAGCAGTTTGGCGGGACTACCTTACAATGAGCAGTTCTTC
.	TRBD1	TRBJ1-2	TRBV20-1	CSAQGVEGYTF	TGCAGTGCCCAGGGGGTGGAGGGCTACACCTTC
.	.	TRBJ1-5	TRBV7-2	CASRLSPQAQPQHF	TGTGCCAGCAGACTTTCCCCTCAGGCGCAGCCCCAGCATTTT